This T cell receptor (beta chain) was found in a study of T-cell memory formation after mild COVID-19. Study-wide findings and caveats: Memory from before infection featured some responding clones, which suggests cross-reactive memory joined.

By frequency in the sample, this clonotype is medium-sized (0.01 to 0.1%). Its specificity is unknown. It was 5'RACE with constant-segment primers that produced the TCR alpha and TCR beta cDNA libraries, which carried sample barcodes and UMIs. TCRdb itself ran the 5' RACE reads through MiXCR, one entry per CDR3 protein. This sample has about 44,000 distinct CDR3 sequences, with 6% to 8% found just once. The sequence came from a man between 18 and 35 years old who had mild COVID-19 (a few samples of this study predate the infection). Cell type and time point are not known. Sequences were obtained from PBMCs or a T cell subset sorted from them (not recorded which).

In DNA form, the CDR3 reads TGTGCCAGCAGCCTACGACAGAGCACAGATACGCAGTATTTT. Its protein is CASSLRQSTDTQYF. This rearrangement joins TRBV9 to TRBJ2-3, with a possible D match to TRBD1 (5 bases). V lost 4 bases and J lost 0, with 9 bases in between. The length of the CDR3 is 14 residues. The germline CDR1 and CDR2 sequences are SGDLS and YYNGEE.